This T cell receptor (beta chain) was observed in a study of CD8 T cells in Susac syndrome. CD8+ and CD4+ T cells from blood underwent TCR beta sequencing. CDR3 size: 15 residues. Germline values: CDR1 MNHEY, CDR2 SVGAGI. With 0 bases removed from V and 10 bases from J, the gap between germline ends came to 19 bases. RNA totalling about 0.45 to 1 ug underwent reverse transcription with random hexamers. Amplification of the TCR beta CDR3 was carried out by immunoSEQ multiplex PCR, which spanned a total of 54 Vbeta and 13 Jbeta segments. TCRdb processed the immunoSEQ multiplex PCR reads anew with MiXCR; each CDR3 protein has one entry. The table shows about 300,000 distinct CDR3 sequences, with around 83% occurring only once.

The chain links TRBV6-5 to TRBJ2-7, with a tentative D call TRBD1 (8 bases). This receptor was obtained from a human donor with multiple sclerosis. Source material: CD8+ T cells from PBMCs. The CDR3 spells CASSYSNGQGGRQYF. The DNA for the CDR3 is TGTGCCAGCAGTTACTCCAACGGACAGGGAGGGAGACAGTACTTC.